The sequence of this T cell receptor beta chain was determined in a study of shared clonotypes between healthy human individuals. At the level of the study: For every donor, three CD4 naive, three CD4 memory, two CD8 naive and one CD8 memory plates were used. Whole-study findings and limits: A reduction in generation probabilities was seen for non-shared clonotypes relative to those shared by all four donors.

Note on this clone: Its antigen is undetermined.

Approximately 30,000 T cell genomes (about 210 ng DNA) went into each sorted-subset replicate. Some clones are missing from TCRdb's copy, which holds only in-frame ones; the method was immunoSEQ multiplex PCR. The sample lists roughly 1,500,000 clones, nearly 99% occurring once. The CDR3 covers 13 residues. Germline V gives CDR1 SGHKS, CDR2 YYEKEE (reference sequence). V dropped 1 base and J dropped 5 bases, with 9 bases sitting between them. The receptor comes from a young man in good health. The chain uses TRBV5-5 and TRBJ1-2; TRBD1 is a possible D gene (5 bases). Sequenced: naive CD4+ T cells sorted from blood. Sample subset: CD45RA+ positively selected. Here the CDR3 reads CASSLRQLYGYTF. DNA of the CDR3: TGTGCCAGCAGCTTGAGACAGCTTTATGGCTACACCTTC.